The T cell receptor beta chain described here comes from a study of blood T cell repertoires in COVID-19. For the study at large: COVID-19 samples from acute and convalescent phases originated in the United States, Italy and Spain. T cells, B-cell-depleted T cells, or PBMCs supplied cDNA or gDNA.

The CDR3 consists of 13 residues. The germline CDR1 and CDR2 sequences are SNHLY and FYNNEI. Trimming took 5 bases from V and 2 from J, leaving 9 bases between them. This clone was picked up a small number of times. Per the original data handling: Scientists estimated how many nucleated cells there were by amplifying reference gene primers. The assay was immunoSEQ multiplex PCR, and TCRdb's table has in-frame clones only and misses some. D and trimming come from the DNA, and the V and J calls and clone size come from that table. The sample lists about 210,000 clones; just under 85% were seen once. The sequence was collected from a woman aged 50 to 60 with active or convalescent COVID-19. Sequencing was performed on peripheral blood. The chain recombines TRBV2 with TRBJ1-2; a possible D gene is TRBD1 (6 bases). CDR3 loop: CASSQTGNYGYTF. The CDR3 DNA sequence: TGTGCCAGCAGTCAGACAGGAAACTATGGCTACACCTTC.